Listed here are 19 T cell receptor beta chains from one sample, sequenced in a study of blood T cell repertoires in COVID-19. Sequenced by immunoSEQ multiplex PCR; TCRdb stores in-frame clones only, minus some. Among approximately 220,000 clones, roughly four fifths were seen once, and the ten largest hold about 4.8%. Sample: peripheral blood. These receptors were taken from a woman in her seventies with acute or convalescent COVID-19.

V usage is TRBV5-1 and J usage is TRBJ1-4; D uncertain. Germline V CDR1 and CDR2: SGHRS, YFSETQ. Deletions cut 4 bases from V and 0 bases from J, with 10 bases between. CDR3 length equals 15 residues. DNA for the CDR3: TGCGCCAGCAGCATCAACAGTGCAACTAATGAAAAACTGTTTTTT. Translating it yields CASSINSATNEKLFF.

The chain couples TRBV10-3 to TRBJ1-3; possible D gene TRBD1, 6 bases. Trimming took 2 bases from V and 2 from J, leaving 13 bases between them. Germline-derived CDR1 and CDR2 are ENHRY and SYGVKD. This CDR3 has 16 amino acids. In DNA, the CDR3 is TGTGCCATCAGTGAGCATGGGGGGGCGACTGGAAACACCATATATTTT. Protein product: CAISEHGGATGNTIYF.

The genes are TRBV4-3 and TRBJ1-1; TRBD1 might be the D (6 bases). Germline assignment: CDR1 LGHNA and CDR2 YSLEER. The V and J ends lost 4 bases and 1 base respectively, with 13 bases between them. This CDR3 has 15 residues. Here the CDR3 DNA reads TGCGCCAGCAGCCGAGGACAGTCCACGAACACTGAAGCTTTCTTT. The encoded protein is CASSRGQSTNTEAFF.

The rearrangement joins TRBV5-4 to TRBJ2-3, with 8 nucleotides matching TRBD2. V was clipped by 1 base and J by 0 bases; unmatched bases: 1. The CDR3 sequence is 15 residues long. Germline lookup yields CDR1 SGHNT and CDR2 YYREEE (reference sequence). CDR3 sequence reads: CASSLRTSSTDTQYF. CDR3 nucleotides: TGTGCCAGCAGCTTGAGGACTAGCAGCACAGATACGCAGTATTTT.

This clone was seen only a few times. The V call is TRBV4-2, the J call TRBJ1-2, with 10 bases aligning to TRBD1. Per germline, CDR1 LGHNA and CDR2 YNFKEQ. Trimming took 0 bases from V and 8 from J; bases not matched to a gene: 6. The CDR3 spans 15 residues. The CDR3 here is CASSQDWDRGLGYTF. The CDR3 DNA sequence: TGTGCCAGCAGCCAAGATTGGGACAGGGGTTTGGGCTACACCTTC.

This sequence joins TRBV28 and TRBJ2-1, with D possibly matching TRBD2 (5 bases). Germline lookup yields CDR1 MDHEN and CDR2 SYDVKM. V was trimmed by 8 bases and J by 6 bases, leaving 11 bases between them. CDR3 size: 12 residues. Written as DNA, the CDR3 is TGTGCCAGCCGGCGACTATCCAATGAGCAGTTCTTC. Residues: CASRRLSNEQFF.

V and J are TRBV7-8 and TRBJ1-2, with D maybe TRBD1 (6 bases). The CDR3 is 15 amino acids. CDR1 and CDR2 (germline): SGHVS, FQNEAQ. Trimming took 1 base from V and 7 from J, leaving 16 bases between them. Written as DNA, the CDR3 is TGTGCCAGCAGCTTAGACGGCCACTCCAGGGGTGGCTACACCTTC. Translation: CASSLDGHSRGGYTF.

V and J are TRBV29-1 and TRBJ1-1, with a weak D call TRBD1 (6 bases). The V end was cut by 5 bases, the J end by 4 bases, with 17 bases between. This CDR3 has 14 amino acids. Per the germline V gene, CDR1 is SQVTM and CDR2 is ANQGSEA. DNA of the CDR3: TGCAGCGTTCTCCTGGGGGCGCGGAGCACTGAAGCTTTCTTT. It yields the protein CSVLLGARSTEAFF.

V is TRBV7-9 and J is TRBJ1-4; the D gene is possibly TRBD1 (6 bases). CDR1 SEHNR and CDR2 FQNEAQ come from the germline V gene (reference sequence). Trimming stripped 8 bases from V and 7 bases from J, with 20 bases between. CDR3 length: 15 amino acids. The CDR3 bases are TGTGCCAGCTCCCCCCCAGGGGCCTTACCTGAAAAACTGTTTTTT. This encodes CASSPPGALPEKLFF.

This chain connects TRBV7-2 to TRBJ2-1; 10 bases agree with TRBD1. V gave up 4 bases and J gave up 2 bases; unmatched junction bases: 5. The germline V gene encodes CDR1 SGHTA and CDR2 FQGNSA. This CDR3 spans 16 amino acids. CDR3 nucleotides: TGTGCCAGCAGCTCCCGACAGGGGGCAACCTACAATGAGCAGTTCTTC. It codes for CASSSRQGATYNEQFF.

This chain links TRBV28 with TRBJ2-7, with no clear D. From germline, CDR1 is MDHEN and CDR2 SYDVKM. Trimming took off 6 bases at V and 2 bases at J, with 11 bases between the two ends. The CDR3 loop spans 13 amino acids. This CDR3 is CASRKELAYEQYF. For the CDR3, the DNA is TGTGCCAGCAGGAAAGAGTTAGCCTACGAGCAGTACTTC.

This clone was found a few times. Additional DNA sequences in this sample encode the identical CDR3. CDR3 sequence reads: CASSPGNTEAFF. The CDR3, as DNA: TGTGCCAGCAGCCCAGGGAACACTGAAGCTTTCTTT. The chain uses TRBV3-1 (or the pseudogene TRBV3-2) and TRBJ1-1; D uncertain. Deletions cut 4 bases from V and 1 base from J, with 4 bases between. This CDR3 region has 12 residues. The germline gives CDR1 LGHDT, CDR2 YNNKEL (reference sequence).

The genes are TRBV4-2 and TRBJ2-5; D may be TRBD2 (6 bases). Germline CDR1 LGHNA, CDR2 YNFKEQ. This CDR3 comprises 14 residues. V lost 4 bases to trimming and J lost 1 base, with 10 bases between them. Here the CDR3 reads CASSLGGSQETQYF. In DNA, the CDR3 is TGTGCCAGCAGCCTTGGGGGGTCCCAAGAGACCCAGTACTTC.

J is TRBJ1-1 and V is TRBV5-4; 9 bases match TRBD1. The CDR3 spans 14 residues. The germline gives CDR1 SGHNT, CDR2 YYREEE (reference sequence). The V and J ends lost 4 bases and 5 bases, in that order; junction bases with no gene match: 6. The CDR3 loop is CASSPGQGKTEAFF. In DNA, the CDR3 is TGTGCCAGCAGCCCAGGACAGGGGAAGACTGAAGCTTTCTTT.

The genes are TRBV9 and TRBJ2-7, with D unresolved. There are 14 residues in the CDR3. V lost 0 bases, J lost 0 bases, and 7 bases lay in between. Germline values: CDR1 SGDLS, CDR2 YYNGEE. CDR3 sequence reads: CASSVGLVSYEQYF. The CDR3 DNA follows: TGTGCCAGCAGCGTAGGGTTAGTCTCCTACGAGCAGTACTTC.

On this clone: Other DNA sequences in the sample encode the same CDR3. This rearrangement joins TRBV5-1 to TRBJ2-1; D is perhaps TRBD1 (7 bases). Germline loops: CDR1 SGHRS, CDR2 YFSETQ. This CDR3 contains 16 residues. V was clipped by 0 bases and J by 4 bases, with 14 bases between them. The CDR3 nucleotides are TGCGCCAGCAGCTTGGGAGCAGGGGGGTCTTACAATGAGCAGTTCTTC. It translates to CASSLGAGGSYNEQFF.

This chain joins TRBV10-2 and TRBJ1-2; D is possibly TRBD1 (5 bases). The CDR3 loop spans 15 amino acids. Trimming stripped 2 bases from V and 4 bases from J, with 14 bases between. Germline-derived CDR1 and CDR2 are WSHSY and SAAADI. The CDR3 spells CASSEGPGWVYGYTF. CDR3 coding DNA: TGCGCCAGCAGTGAGGGGCCAGGGTGGGTCTATGGCTACACCTTC.

This clone was seen a single time. The chain combines TRBV2 with TRBJ1-1, with 9 bases that match TRBD1. This CDR3 spans 18 amino acids. V dropped 7 bases and J dropped 4; count of bases not matched to a gene: 19. The germline V gene has CDR1 SNHLY and CDR2 FYNNEI. The CDR3 spells CASMSRDRAFVSSTEAFF. The DNA of the CDR3 is TGTGCCAGCATGAGCAGGGACAGGGCGTTCGTGAGTTCCACTGAAGCTTTCTTT.

The rearrangement links TRBV7-2 to TRBJ1-2; TRBD1 aligns across 7 bases. V gave up 5 bases and J gave up 0 bases; unmatched junction bases: 12. Per germline, CDR1 SGHTA and CDR2 FQGNSA. The CDR3 consists of 17 residues. CDR3 loop: CASSIRGSHGANYGYTF. The DNA of the CDR3 is TGTGCCAGCAGCATCAGGGGGTCGCATGGTGCTAACTATGGCTACACCTTC.